The 25 T cell receptor beta chains in this list originate from one sample, sequenced in a study of blood T cell repertoires in COVID-19. Clones were read by immunoSEQ multiplex PCR, and TCRdb kept only the in-frame ones, dropping some. The sample lists about 260,000 clones; 65% to 90% were seen once. The sample comprised peripheral blood. The receptors derive from a human donor in a cohort sampled during active COVID-19.

The sample holds one count of this clone. This chain links TRBV27 with TRBJ2-5, with TRBD2 matching 9 bases. The CDR3 length is 15 residues. The germline V gene encodes CDR1 MNHEY and CDR2 SMNVEV (reference sequence). Trimming removed 2 bases from V and 5 bases from J; junction bases left unmatched: 6. In DNA form, the CDR3 reads TGTGCCAGCAGTTTAGGGGGCGGGAGGGAGGAGACCCAGTACTTC. It yields the protein CASSLGGGREETQYF.

V is TRBV28 and J is TRBJ1-1, with D perhaps TRBD1 (5 bases). V was cut by 8 bases and J by 0 bases, with 13 bases left in between. Per the germline V gene, CDR1 is MDHEN and CDR2 is SYDVKM. This CDR3 spans 14 amino acids. The CDR3 DNA sequence: TGTGCCAGCCAATCAGGGCTGATGAACACTGAAGCTTTCTTT. Translation: CASQSGLMNTEAFF.

The V and J genes are TRBV19 and TRBJ2-3; D is undetermined. Germline lookup yields CDR1 LNHDA and CDR2 SQIVND (reference sequence). The CDR3 length is 12 residues. Trimming removed 6 bases at V and 1 base at J, with 5 bases between. In DNA form, the CDR3 reads TGTGCCAGTAGCGAGGGCACAGATACGCAGTATTTT. Protein: CASSEGTDTQYF. Based on the CDR3 plus reference TRBV19 and TRBJ2-3, the full variable domain is DGGITQSPKYLFRKEGQNVTLSCEQNLNHDAMYWYRQDPGQGLRLIYYSQIVNDFQKGDIAEGYSVSREKKESFPLTVTSAQKNPTAFYLCASSEGTDTQYFGPGTRLTVL.

The genes are TRBV7-9 and TRBJ2-2, with 7 bases that match TRBD1. The CDR3 runs to 16 residues. Germline V lookup: CDR1 SEHNR, CDR2 FQNEAQ (reference sequence). Trimming took 5 bases from V and 2 from J; bases not matched to a gene: 8. The CDR3 region has the DNA TGTGCCAGCAGCCTCACCGGGACAGTAAACACCGGGGAGCTGTTTTTT. It yields the protein CASSLTGTVNTGELFF.

In its sample, this clone was seen once. A clone one base away is much larger, so this may be a read error. J is TRBJ1-2 and V is TRBV3-1 (or the pseudogene TRBV3-2); TRBD1 matches at 12 bases. The CDR3 has 17 amino acids. Germline lookup yields CDR1 LGHDT and CDR2 YNNKEL (reference sequence). CDR3 DNA sequence: TGTACCAGCAGCCAACTAGGGACAGGGGGCTCAATATATGGCTACACCTTC. It translates to CTSSQLGTGGSIYGYTF.

The J gene is TRBJ1-5, the V gene TRBV20-1, with D perhaps TRBD1 (5 bases). The germline gives CDR1 DFQATT, CDR2 SNEGSKA (reference sequence). V lost 3 bases to trimming and J lost 1 base, with 7 bases between them. The CDR3 covers 13 residues. The CDR3: CSASRGSNQPQHF. Written as DNA, the CDR3 is TGCAGTGCTAGTAGGGGCAGCAATCAGCCCCAGCATTTT.

This clone was counted a few times. The CDR3 coding sequence is TGTGCCAGCAGCCAACATATAGGAGGGACAGCGGAAGGGTCCTATAATTCACCCCTCCACTTT. Residues: CASSQHIGGTAEGSYNSPLHF. The chain has TRBV4-2 and TRBJ1-6; 7 positions match TRBD1. CDR3 length: 21 amino acids. V lost 2 bases to trimming and J lost 1 base; unmatched junction nucleotides: 17. Germline lookup yields CDR1 LGHNA and CDR2 YNFKEQ.

The J gene is TRBJ2-1, the V gene TRBV9; 9 nucleotides match TRBD1. The germline V gene encodes CDR1 SGDLS and CDR2 YYNGEE. The trim removed 1 base at V and 7 bases at J, leaving 6 bases unmatched. This CDR3 spans 15 amino acids. CDR3 in DNA: TGTGCCAGCAGCGTATTCTGGGGACAGGGTAATGAGCAGTTCTTC. Translation gives CASSVFWGQGNEQFF.

The V gene is TRBV6-2 or TRBV6-3, the J gene TRBJ1-5, with D perhaps TRBD1 (6 bases). The CDR3 sequence is 14 residues long. The germline V gene has CDR1 MNHEY and CDR2 SVGEGT. Trimming left V 4 bases short and J 4 bases short, with 11 bases between. CDR3 sequence (DNA): TGTGCCAGCAGTTCCACAGGGTGGAATCAGCCCCAGCATTTT. This codes for CASSSTGWNQPQHF.

This clone has just a few counts. J is TRBJ2-1 and V is TRBV27, with 12 bases identical to TRBD2. The length of the CDR3 is 18 residues. Trimming took 5 bases from V and 0 from J; bases not matched to a gene: 8. The germline V gene has CDR1 MNHEY and CDR2 SMNVEV (reference sequence). The DNA of the CDR3 is TGTGCCAGCAGTCAACGGGGACTAGCGGGCAGCTCCTACAATGAGCAGTTCTTC. Its protein is CASSQRGLAGSSYNEQFF.

This clone was detected only once. The chain joins TRBV10-3 to TRBJ2-1, with 14 bases fitting TRBD2. CDR3 length equals 19 residues. The junction had 12 bases not matched to a gene; V was cut back by 6 bases and J by 2 bases. Germline CDR1 reads ENHRY; CDR2 reads SYGVKD. Written as DNA, the CDR3 is TGTGCCATCAGACCCTCCGGGACTAGCGGGAGTTCAACCTACAATGAGCAGTTCTTC. Residues: CAIRPSGTSGSSTYNEQFF.

The V and J genes are TRBV29-1 and TRBJ2-2; tentative D call: TRBD1 (6 bases). V was pared by 0 bases and J by 8 bases, with 7 bases between. Germline V lookup: CDR1 SQVTM, CDR2 ANQGSEA. This CDR3 comprises 12 residues. CDR3 in DNA: TGCAGCGTTGAAGATGACAGGGGGGAGCTGTTTTTT. Translation gives CSVEDDRGELFF.

Of note for this clone: This sample also contains other DNA sequences that code for the same CDR3. The chain recombines TRBV18 with TRBJ1-1, with D possibly matching TRBD1 (5 bases). Trimming removed 1 base at V and 1 base at J, with 7 bases between. CDR1 is KGHSH and CDR2 is LQKENI in the germline V gene. The CDR3 has 14 amino acids. CDR3 sequence (DNA): TGTGCCAGCTCACCACGGCAGGGGAACACTGAAGCTTTCTTT. Its protein is CASSPRQGNTEAFF.

The rearrangement uses TRBV11-2 and TRBJ1-4; D call uncertain. In germline, CDR1 is SGHAT, CDR2 FQNNGV. V lost 2 bases and J 0 bases, leaving 7 bases between the germline ends. CDR3 length: 15 amino acids. The CDR3 spells CASSLRRATNEKLFF. CDR3 DNA: TGTGCCAGCAGCTTACGGAGAGCAACTAATGAAAAACTGTTTTTT.

The chain couples TRBV6-1 to TRBJ2-1; 9 bases are shared with TRBD1. This CDR3 is built from 14 residues. V trimming: 3 bases; J trimming: 7 bases; junction bases outside the gene matches: 4. Germline CDR1 MNHNS, CDR2 SASEGT. The CDR3 bases are TGTGCCAGCAGTGAGACCGGGACAGGGAATGAGCAGTTCTTC. Translation: CASSETGTGNEQFF.

The chain uses TRBV7-6 and TRBJ2-5; 8 positions agree with TRBD2. V was clipped by 2 bases and J by 5 bases; unmatched bases: 19. This CDR3 region has 19 residues. Per the germline V gene, CDR1 is SGHVS and CDR2 is FNYEAQ. The DNA of the CDR3 is TGTGCCAGCAGCTTAAGAGGGCAGTTATCCGGGACTAGGAACGAGACCCAGTACTTC. This sequence encodes CASSLRGQLSGTRNETQYF. Using reference TRBV7-6 and TRBJ2-5 for the parts outside the CDR3, the full variable domain is GAGVSQSPRYKVTKRGQDVALRCDPISGHVSLYWYRQALGQGPEFLTYFNYEAQQDKSGLPNDRFSAERPEGSISTLTIQRTEQRDSAMYRCASSLRGQLSGTRNETQYFGPGTRLLVL.

The V gene is TRBV6-2 or TRBV6-3, the J gene TRBJ2-7; D remains ambiguous. V lost 2 bases and J lost 4, with 9 bases in between. Germline V CDR1 and CDR2: MNHEY, SVGEGT. CDR3 size: 13 residues. The CDR3: CASSYGPSYEQYF. The CDR3 nucleotides are TGTGCCAGCAGTTACGGGCCGAGTTACGAGCAGTACTTC.

The V and J genes are TRBV6-2 or TRBV6-3 and TRBJ2-3, with TRBD2 matching 9 bases. Germline CDR1 reads MNHEY; CDR2 reads SVGEGT. The CDR3 is made up of 14 amino acids. With V trimmed by 6 bases and J by 8 bases, 9 bases remained unmatched. CDR3 protein: CASSPSGIGGTQYF. CDR3 DNA sequence: TGTGCCAGCAGCCCTAGCGGGATAGGTGGTACGCAGTATTTT.

Of note for this clone: An end of the junction differs from the germline gene, which may be a read error. The chain couples TRBV30 to TRBJ1-1; the match to TRBD1 covers 10 bases. In germline, CDR1 is GTSNPN, CDR2 SVGIG (reference sequence). This CDR3 is built from 14 residues. CDR3 residues: CACQYPRDRGLSTF. CDR3 coding DNA: TGTGCCTGCCAATACCCCCGGGACAGGGGTCTTTCCACCTTT.

The V call is TRBV30, the J call TRBJ2-1; 13 bases map to TRBD2. Trimming removed 8 bases from V and 8 bases from J; junction bases left unmatched: 9. This CDR3 has 14 amino acids. The germline V gene encodes CDR1 GTSNPN and CDR2 SVGIG (reference sequence). DNA of the CDR3: TGTGCCGGAGGTCGGACTAGCGGGAGATATGAGCAGTTCTTC. It yields the protein CAGGRTSGRYEQFF.

Only one count was recorded for this clone. V gene TRBV18 combines with J gene TRBJ2-1; TRBD1 is a possible D gene (6 bases). CDR3 length equals 14 residues. Germline V gives CDR1 KGHSH, CDR2 LQKENI. V shed 3 bases and J shed 9 bases, with 15 bases lying between them. This chain's CDR3 is CASSPVNQGSEQFF. Written as DNA, the CDR3 is TGTGCCAGCTCACCCGTTAATCAGGGGTCTGAGCAGTTCTTC.

This rearrangement joins TRBV6-5 to TRBJ2-7; D call uncertain. The CDR3 runs 15 residues. V lost 6 bases and J lost 0, with 15 bases in between. The germline V gene has CDR1 MNHEY and CDR2 SVGAGI. CDR3 protein: CASSVPRQVSYEQYF. CDR3 bases: TGTGCCAGCAGCGTTCCTCGTCAGGTCTCCTACGAGCAGTACTTC.

The chain is built from TRBV3-1 (or the pseudogene TRBV3-2) and TRBJ2-3; TRBD2 aligns across 11 bases. The CDR3 is made up of 17 amino acids. The V and J ends lost 1 base and 6 bases, in that order; junction bases with no gene match: 9. Per the germline V gene, CDR1 is LGHDT and CDR2 is YNNKEL (reference sequence). CDR3 bases: TGTGCCAGCAGCCAAGTATTTAGCGGGAGGGGGACGGATACGCAGTATTTT. It specifies CASSQVFSGRGTDTQYF.

The chain is built from TRBV4-2 and TRBJ2-5; D perhaps matches TRBD2 (5 bases). The CDR3 has 14 residues. Germline V lookup: CDR1 LGHNA, CDR2 YNFKEQ. With 0 bases removed from V and 5 bases from J, the gap between germline ends came to 10 bases. CDR3 sequence reads: CASSQEADLETQYF. The CDR3, as DNA: TGTGCCAGCAGCCAAGAAGCGGATCTGGAGACCCAGTACTTC.

The chain joins TRBV9 to TRBJ2-1; TRBD2 agrees at 7 bases. V dropped 5 bases and J dropped 7; count of bases not matched to a gene: 9. This CDR3 is 14 amino acids long. Germline CDR1 SGDLS, CDR2 YYNGEE. In DNA, the CDR3 is TGTGCCAGCAGTACCACGGGAGGAGTTAATGAGCAGTTCTTC. This gives the protein CASSTTGGVNEQFF.